The 10 T cell receptor beta chains given below trace back to one sample, sequenced in a study of blood T cell repertoires in COVID-19. Generated by immunoSEQ multiplex PCR, the TCRdb table keeps only in-frame clones and is missing some. The data show 150,000 to 200,000 clones, with about nine tenths seen just once and approximately 2.2% held by the top ten. Sequencing used peripheral blood. The receptors stem from a man between 18 and 35 years old with acute or convalescent COVID-19.

The CDR3 is CASRAYTDTQYF. The CDR3 DNA is TGTGCCAGCAGAGCCTACACAGATACGCAGTATTTT. V usage is TRBV9 and J usage is TRBJ2-3; D remains unclear. CDR3 length equals 12 residues. V shed 5 bases and J shed 2 bases, with 6 bases lying between them. Germline CDR1 and CDR2: SGDLS and YYNGEE.

This clone showed up just once. This chain uses TRBV27 with TRBJ2-5; TRBD2 aligns across 7 bases. Germline V gene sequence: CDR1 MNHEY, CDR2 SMNVEV (reference sequence). V trimming: 2 bases; J trimming: 6 bases; junction bases outside the gene matches: 6. The CDR3 length is 14 residues. The CDR3 nucleotides read TGTGCCAGCAGTTTAGAGCGGGGCTTGCAGACCCAGTACTTC. This gives the protein CASSLERGLQTQYF.

V usage is TRBV5-4 and J usage is TRBJ2-5, with D maybe TRBD1 (5 bases). In germline, CDR1 is SGHNT, CDR2 YYREEE (reference sequence). V was trimmed by 3 bases and J by 3 bases, leaving 9 bases between them. The CDR3 length is 13 residues. CDR3 residues: CASSSQAEETQYF. DNA of the CDR3: TGTGCCAGCAGCTCACAGGCTGAAGAGACCCAGTACTTC.

The chain is built from TRBV11-2 and TRBJ2-1; 7 bases are shared with TRBD1. V was clipped by 5 bases and J by 6 bases; unmatched bases: 4. CDR1 and CDR2 (germline): SGHAT, FQNNGV. This CDR3 has 13 residues. This chain's CDR3 is CASSRKGANEQFF. Written as DNA, the CDR3 is TGTGCCAGCAGCCGGAAGGGGGCCAATGAGCAGTTCTTC. Full variable domain (rest looked up from reference TRBV11-2 and TRBJ2-1): EAGVAQSPRYKIIEKRQSVAFWCNPISGHATLYWYQQILGQGPKLLIQFQNNGVVDDSQLPKDRFSAERLKGVDSTLKIQPAKLEDSAVYLCASSRKGANEQFFGPGTRLTVL.

V and J are TRBV19 and TRBJ1-3, with 8 bases lining up with TRBD1. This CDR3 has 15 residues. CDR1 and CDR2 from the germline V gene are LNHDA and SQIVND (reference sequence). Trimming at V came to 2 bases and at J to 4 bases, leaving 4 bases not matched to a gene. This CDR3 is CASSISGQVGNTIYF. The DNA of the CDR3 is TGTGCCAGTAGTATATCGGGACAGGTGGGAAACACCATATATTTT.

This clone was observed once. The rearrangement links TRBV9 to TRBJ2-5, with D maybe TRBD2 (6 bases). CDR1 is SGDLS and CDR2 is YYNGEE in the germline V gene. The CDR3 contains 14 residues. V was cut by 4 bases and J by 5 bases, with 15 bases left in between. CDR3 DNA: TGTGCCAGCAGCCCCCGTGGAGGGTGGGAGACCCAGTACTTC. Its translation: CASSPRGGWETQYF.

The chain couples TRBV5-8 to TRBJ1-4; TRBD1 matches at 9 bases. The V gene end was trimmed by 2 bases and the J gene end by 2 bases; junction bases not matched to a gene: 7. The germline V gene encodes CDR1 SGHTS and CDR2 YDEGEE. This CDR3 region has 17 residues. CDR3 sequence: CASSFNRGQSTNEKLFF. DNA for the CDR3: TGTGCCAGCAGCTTCAACAGGGGGCAGAGCACTAATGAAAAACTGTTTTTT.

The chain combines TRBV7-2 with TRBJ1-1; 9 positions match TRBD1. Germline V gives CDR1 SGHTA, CDR2 FQGNSA. The CDR3 has 14 amino acids. V lost 4 bases to trimming and J lost 6 bases; unmatched junction nucleotides: 6. The CDR3 nucleotides are TGTGCCAGCAGCTCGTCCCGGGACAGGGCTGAAGCTTTCTTT. This encodes CASSSSRDRAEAFF.

This clone was recorded once. This sequence joins TRBV24-1 and TRBJ1-5, with TRBD1 matching 9 bases. The V gene's germline CDR1 is KGHDR and CDR2 SFDVKD. The CDR3 runs to 14 residues. With 12 bases clipped from V and 4 bases from J, the junction kept 9 bases outside the gene matches. CDR3 in amino acids: CAPIGTGRNQPQHF. The CDR3 DNA sequence: TGTGCCCCGATTGGGACAGGGCGGAATCAGCCCCAGCATTTT.

V gene TRBV7-6 combines with J gene TRBJ2-7; TRBD2 might be the D (6 bases). The CDR3 spans 21 residues. Trimming removed 5 bases at V and 0 bases at J, with 32 bases between. The germline CDR1 and CDR2 sequences are SGHVS and FNYEAQ. The CDR3 sequence is CASSLKAPRGGVVGGSYEQYF. Here the CDR3 DNA reads TGTGCCAGCAGCCTAAAAGCCCCCCGGGGCGGGGTCGTTGGGGGCTCCTACGAGCAGTACTTC.